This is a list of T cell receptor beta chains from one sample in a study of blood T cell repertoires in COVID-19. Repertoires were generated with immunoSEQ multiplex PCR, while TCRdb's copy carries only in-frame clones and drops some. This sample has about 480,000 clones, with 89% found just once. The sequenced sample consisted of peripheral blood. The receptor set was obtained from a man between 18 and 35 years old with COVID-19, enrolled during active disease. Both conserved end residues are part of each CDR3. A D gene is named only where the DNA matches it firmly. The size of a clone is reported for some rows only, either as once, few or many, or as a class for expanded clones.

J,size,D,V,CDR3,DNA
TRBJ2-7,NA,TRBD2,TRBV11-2,CASSPFAGGPSYEQYF,TGTGCCAGCAGCCCCTTTGCGGGGGGGCCCTCCTACGAGCAGTACTTC
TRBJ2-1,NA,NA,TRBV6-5,CASSYSSTGSRNEQFF,TGTGCCAGCAGTTACTCGAGTACAGGGAGTAGAAATGAGCAGTTCTTC
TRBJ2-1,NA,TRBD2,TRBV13,CASSPKRAGRYNEQFF,TGTGCCAGCAGCCCCAAGAGAGCGGGGCGATACAATGAGCAGTTCTTC
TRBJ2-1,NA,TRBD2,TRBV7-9,CASSYGLAGDQQFF,TGTGCCAGCAGCTACGGACTAGCGGGAGATCAGCAGTTCTTC
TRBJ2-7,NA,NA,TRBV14,CASSRSGIYEQYF,TGTGCCAGCAGCCGGTCGGGGATCTACGAGCAGTACTTC
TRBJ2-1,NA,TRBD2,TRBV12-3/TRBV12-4,CASLPGGSNEQFF,TGTGCCAGCCTGCCGGGGGGTTCCAATGAGCAGTTCTTC
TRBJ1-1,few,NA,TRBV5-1,CASSLRGNTEAFF,TGCGCCAGCAGCTTGAGGGGCAACACTGAAGCTTTCTTT
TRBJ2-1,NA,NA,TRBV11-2,CASSLLRDEQFF,TGTGCCAGCAGCTTATTGAGGGATGAGCAGTTCTTC
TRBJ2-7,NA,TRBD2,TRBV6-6,CASSSPAGVSGYEQYF,TGTGCCAGCAGTTCCCCAGCGGGAGTATCGGGGTACGAGCAGTACTTC
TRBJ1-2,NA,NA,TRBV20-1,CSVEAPGYTF,TGCAGTGTCGAGGCCCCTGGCTACACCTTC
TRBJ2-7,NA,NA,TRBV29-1,CSANGGSYEQYF,TGCAGCGCAAACGGAGGGTCCTACGAGCAGTACTTC
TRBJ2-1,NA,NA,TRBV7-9,CASSLAIAAYNEQFF,TGTGCCAGCAGCTTAGCCATAGCGGCTTACAATGAGCAGTTCTTC
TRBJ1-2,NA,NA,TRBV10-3,CAISAAGDGYTF,TGTGCCATCAGTGCTGCAGGGGATGGCTACACCTTC
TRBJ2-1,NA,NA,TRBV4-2,CASSSHSTNEQFF,TGTGCCAGCAGCTCGCACAGCACCAATGAGCAGTTCTTC
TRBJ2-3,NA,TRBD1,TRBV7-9,CASSQNRRTGEDTQYF,TGTGCCAGCAGCCAGAATCGCCGGACAGGGGAAGATACGCAGTATTTT
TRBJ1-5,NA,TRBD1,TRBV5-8,CASSLALGDRYQPQHF,TGTGCCAGCAGCTTGGCCCTAGGGGACAGATATCAGCCCCAGCATTTT
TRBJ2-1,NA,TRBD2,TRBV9,CASSGSSGGANEQFF,TGTGCCAGCAGCGGGTCTAGCGGGGGGGCGAATGAGCAGTTCTTC
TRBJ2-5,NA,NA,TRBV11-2,CASSLGASQETQYF,TGTGCCAGCAGCTTAGGTGCTAGTCAAGAGACCCAGTACTTC
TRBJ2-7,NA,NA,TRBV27,CASGLYEQYF,TGTGCCAGCGGCCTCTACGAGCAGTACTTC
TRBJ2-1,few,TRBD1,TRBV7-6,CASSLSQGSYNEQFF,TGTGCCAGCAGCTTATCACAGGGGAGCTACAATGAGCAGTTCTTC
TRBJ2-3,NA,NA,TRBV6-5,CASSQRYTDTQYF,TGTGCCAGCAGTCAACGGTACACAGATACGCAGTATTTT
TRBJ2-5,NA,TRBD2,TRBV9,CASSRGEGLPETQYF,TGTGCCAGCAGCCGTGGGGAGGGACTCCCAGAGACCCAGTACTTC
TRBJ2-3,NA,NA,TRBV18,CASRDGGSTDTQYF,TGTGCCAGCCGAGACGGAGGGAGCACAGATACGCAGTATTTT
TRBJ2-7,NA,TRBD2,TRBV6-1,CASSDWAGGPYEQYF,TGTGCCAGCAGTGATTGGGCGGGGGGACCCTACGAGCAGTACTTC
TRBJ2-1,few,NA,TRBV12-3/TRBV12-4,CASSLTGNEQFF,TGTGCCAGCAGTTTAACGGGAAATGAGCAGTTCTTC
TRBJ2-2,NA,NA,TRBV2,CASSEWTTNTGELFF,TGTGCCAGCAGTGAATGGACTACGAACACCGGGGAGCTGTTTTTT
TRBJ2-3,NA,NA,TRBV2,CASSDRTSTDTQYF,TGTGCCAGCAGTGATAGGACTAGCACAGATACGCAGTATTTT
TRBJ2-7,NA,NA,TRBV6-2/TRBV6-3,CASSLTLGYEQYF,TGTGCCAGCAGTTTAACTCTCGGCTACGAGCAGTACTTC
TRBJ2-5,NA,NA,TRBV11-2,CASSLDWEVARIGTQYF,TGTGCCAGCAGCTTAGACTGGGAGGTTGCTCGAATTGGGACCCAGTACTTC
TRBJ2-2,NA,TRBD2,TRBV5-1,CASSLTSGSGGTGELFF,TGCGCCAGCAGCCTTACTAGCGGGAGTGGAGGAACCGGGGAGCTGTTTTTT
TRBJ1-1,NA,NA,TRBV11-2,CASRLAPSGIEAFF,TGTGCCAGCCGACTGGCCCCGAGTGGCATTGAAGCTTTCTTT
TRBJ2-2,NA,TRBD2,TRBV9,CASSVEPGGRVGELFF,TGTGCCAGCAGCGTCGAACCGGGAGGTCGAGTCGGGGAGCTGTTTTTT
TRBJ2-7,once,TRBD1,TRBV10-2,CASSDGTGGTYEQYF,TGCGCCAGCAGCGACGGGACAGGGGGAACCTACGAGCAGTACTTC
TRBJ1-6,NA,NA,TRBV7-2,CASSLVRQGAGSNSPLHF,TGTGCCAGCAGCTTAGTAAGGCAGGGTGCGGGGAGTAATTCACCCCTCCACTTT
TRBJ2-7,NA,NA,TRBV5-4,CASSLGVRGEQYF,TGTGCCAGCAGCTTAGGGGTCCGGGGGGAGCAGTACTTC
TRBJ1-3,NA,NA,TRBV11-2,CASSTGSVFRIENTIYF,TGTGCCAGCAGCACAGGGAGCGTCTTTCGTATTGAGAACACCATATATTTT
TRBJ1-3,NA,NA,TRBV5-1,CASSPRSGTTGNTIYF,TGCGCCAGCAGCCCCCGTTCCGGGACAACTGGAAACACCATATATTTT
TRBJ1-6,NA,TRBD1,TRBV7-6,CASSRDRSSYNSPLHF,TGTGCCAGCAGCAGGGACAGGAGCTCCTATAATTCACCCCTCCACTTT
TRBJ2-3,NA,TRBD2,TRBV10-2,CASSPMSGGAIDTQYF,TGCGCCAGCAGTCCAATGAGCGGGGGGGCCATAGATACGCAGTATTTT
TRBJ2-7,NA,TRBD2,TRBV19,CATSRGLAGHYEQYF,TGTGCCACCTCAAGGGGACTAGCGGGACACTACGAGCAGTACTTC
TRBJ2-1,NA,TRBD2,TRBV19,CASRLLAGPYNEQFF,TGTGCCAGTAGACTACTAGCGGGCCCTTACAATGAGCAGTTCTTC
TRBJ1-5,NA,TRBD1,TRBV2,CASRGTGANQPQHF,TGTGCCAGCAGGGGGACAGGGGCAAATCAGCCCCAGCATTTT